This TCR beta chain was identified during a study of blood T cell repertoires in COVID-19. Produced via immunoSEQ multiplex PCR; TCRdb's table is partial and in-frame only. Found here are around 170,000 clones, roughly four fifths of them singletons; the top ten hold 7.6%. Germline CDR1 MDHEN, CDR2 SYDVKM. The CDR3 is 16 residues long. V lost 5 bases, J lost 3 bases, and 13 bases stayed unmatched. The TCR was taken from a woman in her 70s with COVID-19, enrolled during active disease. This chain joins TRBV28 and TRBJ2-7; 7 bases agree with TRBD2. The sequenced material came from peripheral blood. The DNA for the CDR3 is TGTGCCAGCAGTCCGCCATCCCGGGCTAGCGGCTACGAGCAGTACTTC. This encodes CASSPPSRASGYEQYF.